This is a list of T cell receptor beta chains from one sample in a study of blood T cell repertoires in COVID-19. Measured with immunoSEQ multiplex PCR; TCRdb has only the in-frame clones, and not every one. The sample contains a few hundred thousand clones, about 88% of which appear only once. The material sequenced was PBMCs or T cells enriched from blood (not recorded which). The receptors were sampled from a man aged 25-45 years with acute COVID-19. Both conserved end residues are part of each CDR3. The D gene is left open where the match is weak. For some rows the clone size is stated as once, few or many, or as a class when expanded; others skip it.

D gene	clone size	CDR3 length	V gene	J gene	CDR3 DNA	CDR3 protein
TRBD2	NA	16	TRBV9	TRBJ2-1	TGTGCCAGCAGCGGGACTAGCGGGGGGGCCTACAATGAGCAGTTCTTC	CASSGTSGGAYNEQFF
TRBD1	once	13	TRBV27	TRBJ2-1	TGTGCCAGCAGGATACAGGGGGCATATGAGCAGTTCTTC	CASRIQGAYEQFF
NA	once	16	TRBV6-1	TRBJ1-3	TGTGCCAGCAGTGAAGTCTTACGGGTATCTGGAAACACCATATATTTT	CASSEVLRVSGNTIYF
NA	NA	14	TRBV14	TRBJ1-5	TGTGCCAGCAGTACAGGAGCCCCCAATCAGCCCCAGCATTTT	CASSTGAPNQPQHF
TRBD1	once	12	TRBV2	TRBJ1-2	TGTGCCAGCAGGACAGGGGGCTATGGCTACACCTTC	CASRTGGYGYTF
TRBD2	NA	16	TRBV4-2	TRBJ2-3	TGTGCCAGCAGCCAAGATAAGGGACTAGCCTTTCCTACGCAGTATTTT	CASSQDKGLAFPTQYF
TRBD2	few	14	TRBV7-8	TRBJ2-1	TGTGCCAGCAGCTTGCGGGAGGGCCGGAATGAGCAGTTCTTC	CASSLREGRNEQFF
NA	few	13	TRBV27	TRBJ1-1	TGTGCCAGCACTCCTCTTTCCGGCACTGAAGCTTTCTTT	CASTPLSGTEAFF
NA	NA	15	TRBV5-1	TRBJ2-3	TGCGCCAGCAGCTCCGGGCCCGGGGGCACAGATACGCAGTATTTT	CASSSGPGGTDTQYF
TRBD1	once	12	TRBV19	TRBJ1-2	TGTGCCAGTAGGCTGACAGGGGTAGGCTACACCTTC	CASRLTGVGYTF
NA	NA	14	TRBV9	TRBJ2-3	TGTGCCAGCAGCCCTATTGCTAGCACAGATACGCAGTATTTT	CASSPIASTDTQYF
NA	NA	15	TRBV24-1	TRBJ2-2	TGTGCCACCAGTGACCCCCTGACAGTGACCGGGGAGCTGTTTTTT	CATSDPLTVTGELFF
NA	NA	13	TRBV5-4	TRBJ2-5	TGTGCCAGCAAATCGACAGAAAAAGAGACCCAGTACTTC	CASKSTEKETQYF
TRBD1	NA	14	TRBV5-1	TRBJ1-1	TGTGCCAGCCTCCTGGGACAGGTTAACACTGAAGCTTTCTTT	CASLLGQVNTEAFF
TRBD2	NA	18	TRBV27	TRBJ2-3	TGTGCCAGCAGCGGACTAGCGGGAGGCATGGTTAACACAGATACGCAGTATTTT	CASSGLAGGMVNTDTQYF
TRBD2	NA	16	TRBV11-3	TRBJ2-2	TGTGCCAGCAGTCCGCTAGCGGGGGGCAACACCGGGGAGCTGTTTTTT	CASSPLAGGNTGELFF
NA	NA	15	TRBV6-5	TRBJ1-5	TGTGCCAGCAGTAGAGACACCACGGGCAATCAGCCCCAGCATTTT	CASSRDTTGNQPQHF
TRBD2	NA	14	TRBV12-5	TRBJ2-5	TGTGTCTCTAGCGGGAGGGCCGTCGAGGAGACCCAGTACTTC	CVSSGRAVEETQYF
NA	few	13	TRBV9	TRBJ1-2	TGTGCCAGCAGATCCGCCGGGAGCTATGGCTACACCTTC	CASRSAGSYGYTF
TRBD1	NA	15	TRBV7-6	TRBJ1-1	TGTGCCAGCAGCTTCGGGACAGGGATCGGGGGTGAAGCTTTCTTT	CASSFGTGIGGEAFF
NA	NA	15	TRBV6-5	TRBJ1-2	TGTGCCAGCAGAGGGGTACACAGGGAGAGGTATGGCTACACCTTC	CASRGVHRERYGYTF
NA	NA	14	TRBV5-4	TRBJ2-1	TGTGCCAGCAGCTTCCGAGGTGCCGCGAATGAGCAGTTCTTC	CASSFRGAANEQFF
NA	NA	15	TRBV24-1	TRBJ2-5	TGTGCCACCAGCGTCAACCTTGGACAGAAAGAGACCCAGTACTTC	CATSVNLGQKETQYF
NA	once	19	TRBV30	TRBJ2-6	TGTGCCTGGAGTGCCAGGACGGCTGGAGGAAATGCTGGGGCCAACGTCCTGACTTTC	CAWSARTAGGNAGANVLTF
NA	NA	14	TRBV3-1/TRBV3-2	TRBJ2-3	TGTGCCAGCAGCCAACAGCGGAGCACAGATACGCAGTATTTT	CASSQQRSTDTQYF
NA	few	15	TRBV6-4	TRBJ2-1	TGTGCCAGCAGTGACTTGGCGGGCCAATACAATGAGCAGTTCTTC	CASSDLAGQYNEQFF
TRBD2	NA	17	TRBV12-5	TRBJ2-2	TGTGCTAGTGGTTTGGAGCGGCTAGCGGGGAACACCGGGGAGCTGTTTTTT	CASGLERLAGNTGELFF
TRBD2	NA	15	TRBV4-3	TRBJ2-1	TGCGCCAGCAGCCTTCGACTAGCGGGAAACAATGAGCAGTTCTTC	CASSLRLAGNNEQFF
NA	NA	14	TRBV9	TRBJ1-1	TGTGCCAGCAGCGTCGGTGACAGTCCCCCTGAAGCTTTCTTT	CASSVGDSPPEAFF
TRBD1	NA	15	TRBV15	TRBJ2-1	TGTGCCACCAGCAGAGGGACAGGGGGCTACAATGAGCAGTTCTTC	CATSRGTGGYNEQFF
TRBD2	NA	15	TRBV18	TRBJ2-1	TGTGCCAGCTCACGTACTAGCGGGAGGGAAAGTGAGCAGTTCTTC	CASSRTSGRESEQFF
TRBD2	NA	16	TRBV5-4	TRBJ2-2	TGTGCCAGCAGCTGGCCCCGGGGGGACCTCTCTGGGGAGCTGTTTTTT	CASSWPRGDLSGELFF
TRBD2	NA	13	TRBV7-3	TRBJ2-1	TGTGCCAGCAGCTCCCCTGCGGGAGTCGAGCAGTTCTTC	CASSSPAGVEQFF
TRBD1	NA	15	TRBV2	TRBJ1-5	TGTGCCAGCCGCCGGGACAGGGGGGGAAATCAGCCCCAGCATTTT	CASRRDRGGNQPQHF
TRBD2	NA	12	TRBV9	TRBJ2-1	TGTGCCAGCAGCGTAGGAGGGACTAGTCCCCTCTTC	CASSVGGTSPLF
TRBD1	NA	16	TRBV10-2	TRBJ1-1	TGCGCCAGCAGCCGCCAACGACCGGGACAGGGGGCTGAAGCTTTCTTT	CASSRQRPGQGAEAFF
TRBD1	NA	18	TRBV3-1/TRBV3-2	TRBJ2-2	TGTGCCAGCAGCCAATATACCGGGACAGGGAGGTTAACCGGGGAGCTGTTTTTT	CASSQYTGTGRLTGELFF
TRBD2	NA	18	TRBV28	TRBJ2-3	TGTGCCAGCAGTTTCCCGGGACTAGCGGGGGGGTACGGAGATACGCAGTATTTT	CASSFPGLAGGYGDTQYF
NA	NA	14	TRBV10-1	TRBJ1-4	TGCGCCAGCAGCCCGGACAGCGGGAAGGAAAAACTGTTTTTT	CASSPDSGKEKLFF
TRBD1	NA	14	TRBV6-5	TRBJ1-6	TGTGCCAGCAGAGGGACAGGGGTTAATTCACCCCTCCACTTT	CASRGTGVNSPLHF
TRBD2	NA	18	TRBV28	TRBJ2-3	TGTGCCAGCAGTCCCAGACTAGCGGCCCCGGGGAGGAAGGGGACGCAGTATTTT	CASSPRLAAPGRKGTQYF
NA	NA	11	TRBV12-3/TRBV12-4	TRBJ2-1	TGTGCCAGCAGCCTTAACAATGAGCAGTTCTTC	CASSLNNEQFF
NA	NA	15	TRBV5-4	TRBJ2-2	TGTGCCAGCAGCTTCGGAGGGGGCAGCACCGGGGAGCTGTTTTTT	CASSFGGGSTGELFF
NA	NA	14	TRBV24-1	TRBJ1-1	TGTGCCACCAGTGATTCGAAACAGGGTCCGCGCTCTTTCTTT	CATSDSKQGPRSFF
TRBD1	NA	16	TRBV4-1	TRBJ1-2	TGCGCCAGCAGCCAAGACTCACAGGGGGCAGACTATGGCTACACCTTC	CASSQDSQGADYGYTF
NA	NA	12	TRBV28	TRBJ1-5	TGTGCCAGCAGTACCACGGGGCAGCCCCAGCATTTT	CASSTTGQPQHF
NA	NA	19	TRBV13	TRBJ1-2	TGTGCCAGCAGCTCCAGTACCCCCCACCCAGGGTATCCTAACTATGGCTACACCTTC	CASSSSTPHPGYPNYGYTF
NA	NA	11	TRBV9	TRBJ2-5	TGTGCCAGCAGCGCACAAGAGACCCAGTACTTC	CASSAQETQYF
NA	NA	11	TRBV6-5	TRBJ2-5	TGTGCCAGCAAATTCTTGGAGACCCAGTACTTC	CASKFLETQYF
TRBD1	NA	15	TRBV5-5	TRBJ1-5	TGTGCCAGCAGCCAGGGGACAGGGGTCAATCAGCCCCAGCATTTT	CASSQGTGVNQPQHF
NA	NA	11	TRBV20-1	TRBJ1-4	TGCAGTGCTAGAGATCGGGTAGGGGCGTTTTTT	CSARDRVGAFF
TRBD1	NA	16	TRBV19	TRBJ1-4	TGTGCCAGCTCCCCGGGACAGGGGCACGCTAATGAAAAACTGTTTTTT	CASSPGQGHANEKLFF
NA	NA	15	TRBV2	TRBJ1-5	TGTGCCAGCAGTGAAGTGCAGGTGGGTCGATCGCCCCAGCATTTT	CASSEVQVGRSPQHF